This T cell receptor beta chain is drawn from a study of regulatory dendritic cells for organ transplantation. This clone appeared a few times. Its antigen remains unidentified. Sequenced by immunoSEQ multiplex PCR; TCRdb stores in-frame clones only, minus some. Among 18,000 or so clones listed, 70% to 85% were seen once. Looked up from germline, CDR1 is MDHEN and CDR2 is SYDVKM. The CDR3 has 13 amino acids. V was clipped by 10 bases and J by 4 bases; unmatched bases: 9. CFSE-labeled sorted T cells met regulatory or mature dendritic cells for around five days. The sequencing sample was made of memory CD4+ T cells from blood cultured with regulatory dendritic cells. This sample's subset: CD45RO+ memory T cells. The rearrangement links TRBV28 to TRBJ1-1, with 7 bases identical to TRBD1. The sequence was collected from a human donor in good health. The CDR3 sequence: CAIARAGGTEAFF. DNA of the CDR3: TGTGCCATCGCGCGGGCAGGGGGCACTGAAGCTTTCTTT.